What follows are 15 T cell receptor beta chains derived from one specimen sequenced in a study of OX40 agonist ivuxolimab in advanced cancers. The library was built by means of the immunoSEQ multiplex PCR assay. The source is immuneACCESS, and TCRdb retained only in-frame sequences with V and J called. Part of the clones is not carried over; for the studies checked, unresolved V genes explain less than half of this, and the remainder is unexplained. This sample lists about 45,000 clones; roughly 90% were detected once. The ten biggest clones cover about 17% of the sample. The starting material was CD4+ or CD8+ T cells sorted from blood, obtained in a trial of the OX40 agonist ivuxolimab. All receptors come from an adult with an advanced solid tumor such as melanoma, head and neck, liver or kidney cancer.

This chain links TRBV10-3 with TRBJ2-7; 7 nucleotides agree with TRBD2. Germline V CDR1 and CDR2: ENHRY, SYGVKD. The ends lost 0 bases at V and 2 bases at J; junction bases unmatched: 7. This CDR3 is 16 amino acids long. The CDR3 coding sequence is TGTGCCATCAGTGAGTCGAAGGGGCGGGGGACCTACGAGCAGTACTTC. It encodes CAISESKGRGTYEQYF.

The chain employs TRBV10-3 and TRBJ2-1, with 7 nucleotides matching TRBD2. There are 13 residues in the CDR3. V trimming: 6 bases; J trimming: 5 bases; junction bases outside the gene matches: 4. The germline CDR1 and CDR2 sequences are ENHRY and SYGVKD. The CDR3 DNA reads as TGTGCCATCAGGCTAGCGGCGGACAATGAGCAGTTCTTC. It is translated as CAIRLAADNEQFF.

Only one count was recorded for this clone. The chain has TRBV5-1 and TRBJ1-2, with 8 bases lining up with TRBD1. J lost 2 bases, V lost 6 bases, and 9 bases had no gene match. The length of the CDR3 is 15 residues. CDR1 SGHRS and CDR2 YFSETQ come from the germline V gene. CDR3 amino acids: CASTDRDIMNYGYTF. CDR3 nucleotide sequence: TGCGCCAGCACGGACAGGGATATTATGAACTATGGCTACACCTTC.

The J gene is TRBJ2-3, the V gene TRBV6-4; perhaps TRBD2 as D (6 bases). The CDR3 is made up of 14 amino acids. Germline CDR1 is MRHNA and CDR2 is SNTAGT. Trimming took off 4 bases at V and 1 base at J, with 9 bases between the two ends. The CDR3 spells CASSGSSGTDTQYF. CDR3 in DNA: TGTGCCAGCAGTGGATCTAGCGGCACAGATACGCAGTATTTT.

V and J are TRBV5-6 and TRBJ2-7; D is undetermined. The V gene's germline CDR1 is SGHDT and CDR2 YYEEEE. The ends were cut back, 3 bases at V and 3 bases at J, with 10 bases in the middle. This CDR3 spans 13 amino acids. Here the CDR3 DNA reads TGTGCCAGCAGCTATAGCACCGGCTACGAGCAGTACTTC. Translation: CASSYSTGYEQYF. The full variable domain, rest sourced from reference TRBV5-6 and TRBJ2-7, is DAGVTQSPTHLIKTRGQQVTLRCSPKSGHDTVSWYQQALGQGPQFIFQYYEEEERQRGNFPDRFSGHQFPNYSSELNVNALLLGDSALYLCASSYSTGYEQYFGPGTRLTVT.

The CDR3 loop reads CASSIKPGGGNTGELFF. CDR3 DNA: TGTGCCAGCAGTATTAAACCAGGGGGCGGGAACACCGGGGAGCTGTTTTTT. This chain joins TRBV27 and TRBJ2-2; 8 bases agree with TRBD1. The CDR3 is 17 amino acids. The V gene end was trimmed by 5 bases and the J gene end by 1 base; junction bases not matched to a gene: 9. The germline CDR1 and CDR2 sequences are MNHEY and SMNVEV (reference sequence).

The CDR3 DNA is TGTGCCAGCAGTTACTCGTCTGGGGGGAACACTGAAGCTTTCTTT. This codes for CASSYSSGGNTEAFF. The rearrangement joins TRBV6-5 to TRBJ1-1; D is perhaps TRBD1 (5 bases). The V end lost 0 bases, the J end lost 1 base, and 9 bases lay between the germline ends. CDR1 is MNHEY and CDR2 is SVGAGI in the germline V gene. CDR3 length: 15 amino acids.

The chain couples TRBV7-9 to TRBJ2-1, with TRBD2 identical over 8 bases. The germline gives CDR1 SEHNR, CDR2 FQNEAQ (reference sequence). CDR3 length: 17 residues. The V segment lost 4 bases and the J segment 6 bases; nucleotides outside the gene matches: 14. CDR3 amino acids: CASSSTGGHVFGNEQFF. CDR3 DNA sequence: TGTGCCAGCAGCTCGACGGGGGGGCATGTATTCGGCAATGAGCAGTTCTTC.

DNA of the CDR3: TGTGCCAGCAGCTTAGGGGCCGAAGAGACCCAGTACTTC. It encodes CASSLGAEETQYF. This sequence joins TRBV7-3 and TRBJ2-5; TRBD1 might be the D (5 bases). Germline assignment: CDR1 SGHTA and CDR2 FQGTGA. CDR3 length: 13 residues. V was pared by 2 bases and J by 3 bases, with 7 bases between.

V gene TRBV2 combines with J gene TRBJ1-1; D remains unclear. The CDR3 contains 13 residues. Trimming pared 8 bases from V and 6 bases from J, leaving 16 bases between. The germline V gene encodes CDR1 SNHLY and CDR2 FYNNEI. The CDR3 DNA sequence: TGTGCCAGCGTGGCCTTAAACCTCCCTGAAGCTTTCTTT. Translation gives CASVALNLPEAFF.

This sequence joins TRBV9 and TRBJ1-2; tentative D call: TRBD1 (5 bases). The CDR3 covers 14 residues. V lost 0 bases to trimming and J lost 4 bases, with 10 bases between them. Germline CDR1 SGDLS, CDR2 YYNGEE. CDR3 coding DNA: TGTGCCAGCAGCGTAGGACAGAAATTCTATGGCTACACCTTC. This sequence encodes CASSVGQKFYGYTF.

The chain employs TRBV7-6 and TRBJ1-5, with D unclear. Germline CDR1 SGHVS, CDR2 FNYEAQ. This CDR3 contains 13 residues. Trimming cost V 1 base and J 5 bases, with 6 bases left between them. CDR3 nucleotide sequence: TGTGCCAGCAGCTTAGGAAATTATCAGCCCCAGCATTTT. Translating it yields CASSLGNYQPQHF.

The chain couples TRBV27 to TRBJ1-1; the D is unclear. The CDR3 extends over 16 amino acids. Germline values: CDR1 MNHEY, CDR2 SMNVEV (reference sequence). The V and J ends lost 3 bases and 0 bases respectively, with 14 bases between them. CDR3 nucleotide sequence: TGTGCCAGCAGTTTTGGTCCCGGGTTCCTGAACACTGAAGCTTTCTTT. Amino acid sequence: CASSFGPGFLNTEAFF.

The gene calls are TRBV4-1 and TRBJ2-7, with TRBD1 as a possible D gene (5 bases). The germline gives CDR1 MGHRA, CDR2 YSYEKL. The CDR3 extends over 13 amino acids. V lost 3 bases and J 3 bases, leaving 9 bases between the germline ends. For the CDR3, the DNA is TGCGCCAGCAGCCACACGACAGTCTACGAGCAGTACTTC. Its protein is CASSHTTVYEQYF.

The CDR3 region has the DNA TGTGCCAGCCTCATTCAGGGAGAGGGAGGTTACGAGCAGTACTTC. Translated, it gives CASLIQGEGGYEQYF. The rearrangement joins TRBV7-9 to TRBJ2-7, with a tentative D call TRBD2 (6 bases). The germline V gene encodes CDR1 SEHNR and CDR2 FQNEAQ (reference sequence). V was trimmed by 8 bases and J by 4 bases, leaving 21 bases between them. The CDR3 is 15 residues long.